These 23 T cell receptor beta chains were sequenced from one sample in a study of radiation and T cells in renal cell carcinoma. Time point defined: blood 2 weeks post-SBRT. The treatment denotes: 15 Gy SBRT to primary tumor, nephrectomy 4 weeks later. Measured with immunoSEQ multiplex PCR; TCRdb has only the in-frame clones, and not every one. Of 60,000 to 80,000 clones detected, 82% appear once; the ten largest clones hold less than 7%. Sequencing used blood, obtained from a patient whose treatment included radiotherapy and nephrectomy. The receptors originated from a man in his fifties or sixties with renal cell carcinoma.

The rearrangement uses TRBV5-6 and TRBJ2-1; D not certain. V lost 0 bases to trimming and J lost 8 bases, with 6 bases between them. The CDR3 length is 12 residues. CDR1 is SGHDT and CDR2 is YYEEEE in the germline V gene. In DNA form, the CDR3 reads TGTGCCAGCAGCTTGGCCGGGTATGAGCAGTTCTTC. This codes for CASSLAGYEQFF. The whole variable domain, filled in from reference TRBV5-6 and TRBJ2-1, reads DAGVTQSPTHLIKTRGQQVTLRCSPKSGHDTVSWYQQALGQGPQFIFQYYEEEERQRGNFPDRFSGHQFPNYSSELNVNALLLGDSALYLCASSLAGYEQFFGPGTRLTVL.

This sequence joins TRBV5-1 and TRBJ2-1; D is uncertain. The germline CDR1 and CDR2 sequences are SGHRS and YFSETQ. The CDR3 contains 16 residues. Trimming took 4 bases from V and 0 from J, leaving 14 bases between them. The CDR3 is CASSVGLLSSYNEQFF. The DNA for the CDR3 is TGCGCCAGCAGCGTGGGGTTATTGAGCTCCTACAATGAGCAGTTCTTC.

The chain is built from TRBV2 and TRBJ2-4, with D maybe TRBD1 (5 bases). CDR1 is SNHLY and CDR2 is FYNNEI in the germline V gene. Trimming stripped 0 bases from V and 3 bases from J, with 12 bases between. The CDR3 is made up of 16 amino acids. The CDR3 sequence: CASSEAVREVKNIQYF. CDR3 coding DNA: TGTGCCAGCAGTGAAGCGGTCAGGGAAGTCAAAAACATTCAGTACTTC.

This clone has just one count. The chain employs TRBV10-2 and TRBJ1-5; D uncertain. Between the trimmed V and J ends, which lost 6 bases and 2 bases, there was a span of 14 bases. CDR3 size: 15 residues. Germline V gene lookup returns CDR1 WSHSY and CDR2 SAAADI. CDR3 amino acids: CASRLEGSGNQPQHF. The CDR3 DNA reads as TGCGCCAGCAGATTAGAGGGATCTGGCAATCAGCCCCAGCATTTT.

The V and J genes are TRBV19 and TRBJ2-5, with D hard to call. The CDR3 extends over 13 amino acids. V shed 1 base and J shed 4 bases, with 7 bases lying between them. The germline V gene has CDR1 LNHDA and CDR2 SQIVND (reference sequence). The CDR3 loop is CASSIALRETQYF. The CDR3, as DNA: TGTGCCAGTAGTATAGCACTAAGAGAGACCCAGTACTTC.

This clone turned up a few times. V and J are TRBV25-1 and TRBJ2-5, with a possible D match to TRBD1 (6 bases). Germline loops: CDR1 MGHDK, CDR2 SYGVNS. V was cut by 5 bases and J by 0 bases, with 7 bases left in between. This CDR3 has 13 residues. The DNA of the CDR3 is TGTGCCAGCAGTCAGGGGAACCAAGAGACCCAGTACTTC. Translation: CASSQGNQETQYF.

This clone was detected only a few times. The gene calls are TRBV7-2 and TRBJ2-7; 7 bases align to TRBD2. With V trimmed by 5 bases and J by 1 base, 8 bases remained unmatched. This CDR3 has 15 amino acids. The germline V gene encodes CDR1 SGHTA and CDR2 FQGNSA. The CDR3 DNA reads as TGTGCCAGCAGCCTATCAGCGGGATGGTCCTACGAGCAGTACTTC. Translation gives CASSLSAGWSYEQYF.

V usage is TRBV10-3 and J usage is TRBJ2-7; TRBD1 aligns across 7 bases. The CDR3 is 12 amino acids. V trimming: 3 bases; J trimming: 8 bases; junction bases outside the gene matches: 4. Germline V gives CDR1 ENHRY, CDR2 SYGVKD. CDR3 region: CAISDQGEKQYF. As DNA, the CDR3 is TGTGCCATCAGTGACCAGGGGGAGAAGCAGTACTTC.

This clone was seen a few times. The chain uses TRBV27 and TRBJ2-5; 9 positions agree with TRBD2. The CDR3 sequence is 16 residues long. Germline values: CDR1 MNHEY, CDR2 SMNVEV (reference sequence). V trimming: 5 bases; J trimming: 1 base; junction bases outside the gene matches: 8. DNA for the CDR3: TGTGCCAGCAGTGCCTCTAGCGGGGAGGTCCAAGAGACCCAGTACTTC. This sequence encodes CASSASSGEVQETQYF.

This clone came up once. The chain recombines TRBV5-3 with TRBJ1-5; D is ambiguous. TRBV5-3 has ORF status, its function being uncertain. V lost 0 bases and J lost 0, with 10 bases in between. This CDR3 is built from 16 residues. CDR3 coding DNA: TGTGCCAGAAGCTTGGGGCAGTCCGATAGCAATCAGCCCCAGCATTTT. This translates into CARSLGQSDSNQPQHF.

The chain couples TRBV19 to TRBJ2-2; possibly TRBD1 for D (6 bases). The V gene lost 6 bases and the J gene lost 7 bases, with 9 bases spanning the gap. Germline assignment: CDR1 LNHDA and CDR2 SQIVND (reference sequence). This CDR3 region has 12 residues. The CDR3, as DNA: TGTGCCAGTAGCGTCAGGGGCGGGGAGCTGTTTTTT. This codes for CASSVRGGELFF.

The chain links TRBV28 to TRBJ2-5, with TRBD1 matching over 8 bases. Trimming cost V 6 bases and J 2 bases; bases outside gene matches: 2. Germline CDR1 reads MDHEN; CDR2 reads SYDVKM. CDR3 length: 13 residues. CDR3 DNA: TGTGCCAGCAGGCGACAGGGGCAAGAGACCCAGTACTTC. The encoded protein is CASRRQGQETQYF.

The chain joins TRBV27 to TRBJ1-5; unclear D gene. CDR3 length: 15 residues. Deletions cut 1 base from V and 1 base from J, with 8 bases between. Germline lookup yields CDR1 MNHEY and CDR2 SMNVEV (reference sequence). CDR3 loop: CASSLLGMSNQPQHF. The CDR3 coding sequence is TGTGCCAGCAGTTTATTGGGGATGAGCAATCAGCCCCAGCATTTT.

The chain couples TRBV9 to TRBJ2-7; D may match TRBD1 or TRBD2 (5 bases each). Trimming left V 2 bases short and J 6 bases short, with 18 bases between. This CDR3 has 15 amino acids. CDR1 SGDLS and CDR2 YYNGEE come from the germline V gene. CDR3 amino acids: CASSVFGDAESEQYF. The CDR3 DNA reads TGTGCCAGCAGCGTTTTTGGGGACGCCGAGAGCGAGCAGTACTTC.

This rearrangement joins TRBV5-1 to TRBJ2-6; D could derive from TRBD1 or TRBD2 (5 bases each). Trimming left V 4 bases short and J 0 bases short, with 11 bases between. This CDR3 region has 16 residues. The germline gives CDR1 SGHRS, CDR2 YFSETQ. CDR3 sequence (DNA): TGCGCCAGCAGCACAGGACTTAACTCTGGGGCCAACGTCCTGACTTTC. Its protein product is CASSTGLNSGANVLTF.

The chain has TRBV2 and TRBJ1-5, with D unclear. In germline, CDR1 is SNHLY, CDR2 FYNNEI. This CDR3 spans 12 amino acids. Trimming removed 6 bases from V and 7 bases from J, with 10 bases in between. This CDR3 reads CASSITRQPQHF. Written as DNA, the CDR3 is TGTGCCAGCAGCATCACACGGCAGCCCCAGCATTTT. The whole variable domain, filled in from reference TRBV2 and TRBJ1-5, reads EPEVTQTPSHQVTQMGQEVILRCVPISNHLYFYWYRQILGQKVEFLVSFYNNEISEKSEIFDDQFSVERPDGSNFTLKIRSTKLEDSAMYFCASSITRQPQHFGDGTRLSIL.

CDR3: CASSKLGSDQETQYF. The DNA of the CDR3 is TGTGCCAGCAGCAAGTTGGGGTCCGACCAAGAGACCCAGTACTTC. V is TRBV4-2 and J is TRBJ2-5, with D uncertain. CDR1 and CDR2 from the germline V gene are LGHNA and YNFKEQ. The CDR3 runs to 15 residues. Trimming shortened V by 5 bases and J by 0 bases, and 13 bases separated the two germline ends.

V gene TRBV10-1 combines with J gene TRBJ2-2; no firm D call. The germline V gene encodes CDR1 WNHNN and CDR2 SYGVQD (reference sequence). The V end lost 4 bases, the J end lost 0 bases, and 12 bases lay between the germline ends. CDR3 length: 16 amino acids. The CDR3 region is CASSGGRTTNTGELFF. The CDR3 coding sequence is TGCGCCAGCAGTGGTGGTAGGACCACGAACACCGGGGAGCTGTTTTTT.

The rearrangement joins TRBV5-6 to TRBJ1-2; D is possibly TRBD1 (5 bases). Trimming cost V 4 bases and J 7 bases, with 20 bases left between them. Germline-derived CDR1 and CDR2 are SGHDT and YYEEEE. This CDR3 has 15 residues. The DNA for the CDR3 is TGTGCCAGCAGCAAAGGGACCCCCGCCGTTAGTGGCTACACCTTC. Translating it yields CASSKGTPAVSGYTF.

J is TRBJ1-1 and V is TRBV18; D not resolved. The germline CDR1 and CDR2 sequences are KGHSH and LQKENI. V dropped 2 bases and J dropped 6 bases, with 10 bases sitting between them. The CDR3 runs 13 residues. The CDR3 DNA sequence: TGTGCCAGCTCACCAACACGAGGTTCTGAAGCTTTCTTT. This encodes CASSPTRGSEAFF.

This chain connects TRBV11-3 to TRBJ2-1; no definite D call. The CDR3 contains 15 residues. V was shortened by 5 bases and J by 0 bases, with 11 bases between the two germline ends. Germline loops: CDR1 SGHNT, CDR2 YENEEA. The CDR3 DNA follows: TGTGCCAGCAGCCAAGACTCGCTCTCCTACAATGAGCAGTTCTTC. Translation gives CASSQDSLSYNEQFF.

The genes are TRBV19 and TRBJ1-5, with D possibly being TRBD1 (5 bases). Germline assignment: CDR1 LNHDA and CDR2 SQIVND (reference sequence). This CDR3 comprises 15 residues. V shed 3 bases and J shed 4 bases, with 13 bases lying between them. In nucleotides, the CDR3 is TGTGCCAGTAGTATCGGGGGGGGTCGAAATCAGCCCCAGCATTTT. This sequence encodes CASSIGGGRNQPQHF.

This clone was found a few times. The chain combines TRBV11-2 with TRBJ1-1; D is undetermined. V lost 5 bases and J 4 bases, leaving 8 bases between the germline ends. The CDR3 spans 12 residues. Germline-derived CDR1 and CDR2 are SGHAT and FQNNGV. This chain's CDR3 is CASSLRSTEAFF. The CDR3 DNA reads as TGTGCCAGCAGCCTCCGGAGCACTGAAGCTTTCTTT.